The 23 T cell receptor beta chains given below trace back to one sample, sequenced in a study of T cell changes during pregnancy in multiple sclerosis. Profiling relied on immunoSEQ multiplex PCR, and the TCRdb table lists in-frame clones only, not all of them. The data show some 64,000 clones, with under 95% seen just once and 3.3% held by the top ten. This sample comprised peripheral blood, obtained in the first trimester of pregnancy. These receptors all stem from a female donor in good health, enrolled as a control in a pregnancy study.

The V and J genes are TRBV10-3 and TRBJ1-3; D might be TRBD1 (6 bases). V lost 8 bases to trimming and J lost 4 bases, with 12 bases between them. The CDR3 contains 13 residues. The germline CDR1 and CDR2 sequences are ENHRY and SYGVKD. The CDR3: CAILGGQGNTIYF. DNA for the CDR3: TGTGCCATCCTGGGGGGGCAAGGAAACACCATATATTTT.

The CDR3 DNA follows: TGTGCCAGCAGCTTGGGACAGGTCTACGAGCAGTACTTC. It codes for CASSLGQVYEQYF. The chain links TRBV5-5 to TRBJ2-7, with D perhaps matching TRBD1 (6 bases). V gave up 0 bases and J gave up 3 bases, with 7 bases separating them. Per the germline V gene, CDR1 is SGHKS and CDR2 is YYEKEE (reference sequence). The CDR3 consists of 13 residues.

A single count supports this clone. The chain uses TRBV27 and TRBJ1-3; 7 nucleotides align to TRBD1. The CDR3 contains 15 residues. Germline V gives CDR1 MNHEY, CDR2 SMNVEV (reference sequence). Trimming took 4 bases from V and 4 from J; bases not matched to a gene: 7. CDR3 region: CASSSRTGLGNTIYF. CDR3 DNA: TGTGCCAGCAGTTCCCGGACAGGCTTGGGAAACACCATATATTTT.

V usage is TRBV13 and J usage is TRBJ2-2; 12 positions match TRBD2. Germline V gene sequence: CDR1 PRHDT, CDR2 FYEKMQ (reference sequence). J gave up 5 bases and V 5 bases, and 6 bases lay outside the gene matches. This CDR3 is built from 16 residues. CDR3 loop: CASSPAGLAGTGELFF. CDR3 DNA: TGTGCCAGCAGCCCCGCCGGACTAGCGGGGACCGGGGAGCTGTTTTTT. Filled out from reference TRBV13 and TRBJ2-2, the complete variable domain reads AAGVIQSPRHLIKEKRETATLKCYPIPRHDTVYWYQQGPGQDPQFLISFYEKMQSDKGSIPDRFSAQQFSDYHSELNMSSLELGDSALYFCASSPAGLAGTGELFFGEGSRLTVL.

The chain links TRBV9 to TRBJ2-5, with TRBD1 as a possible D gene (5 bases). The CDR3 is 17 amino acids. The germline V gene has CDR1 SGDLS and CDR2 YYNGEE. The germline V and J ends were trimmed by 0 bases and 0 bases, with 15 bases remaining between them. CDR3 nucleotides: TGTGCCAGCAGCGTAGGGTTCCCGACAGATTACCAAGAGACCCAGTACTTC. It yields the protein CASSVGFPTDYQETQYF.

The V call is TRBV6-5, the J call TRBJ2-5; D is perhaps TRBD1 (7 bases). This CDR3 region has 13 residues. V was shortened by 9 bases and J by 4 bases, with 15 bases between the two germline ends. Germline V gives CDR1 MNHEY, CDR2 SVGAGI. CDR3 bases: TGTGCCAGTCAGGTCAGGGGGGCAGAGACCCAGTACTTC. Residues: CASQVRGAETQYF.

The V gene is TRBV6-1, the J gene TRBJ2-3, with D hard to call. This CDR3 is built from 12 residues. Trimming pared 3 bases from V and 9 bases from J, leaving 10 bases between. The germline gives CDR1 MNHNS, CDR2 SASEGT. The CDR3 loop is CASSEGVETQYF. The DNA of the CDR3 is TGTGCCAGCAGTGAGGGCGTTGAAACGCAGTATTTT.

This clone was observed a single time. The chain links TRBV19 to TRBJ2-1, with 16 bases identical to TRBD2. CDR3 length: 20 residues. Germline lookup yields CDR1 LNHDA and CDR2 SQIVND (reference sequence). J lost 8 bases, V lost 0 bases, and 13 bases had no gene match. In nucleotides, the CDR3 is TGTGCCAGTAGTATAGATCCCTTTGGGACTAGCGGGAGGGCCGTGTATGAGCAGTTCTTC. This encodes CASSIDPFGTSGRAVYEQFF.

The V gene is TRBV5-6, the J gene TRBJ1-1; no clear D gene. Germline loops: CDR1 SGHDT, CDR2 YYEEEE. The CDR3 extends over 16 amino acids. Trimming cost V 1 base and J 0 bases, with 13 bases left between them. CDR3 in amino acids: CASSLWGAGMNTEAFF. The CDR3 region has the DNA TGTGCCAGCAGCTTGTGGGGAGCGGGCATGAACACTGAAGCTTTCTTT.

The genes are TRBV5-1 and TRBJ1-1, with D possibly being TRBD1 (5 bases). Trimming took 0 bases from V and 6 from J, leaving 12 bases between them. The CDR3 has 14 residues. Germline CDR1 SGHRS, CDR2 YFSETQ. The CDR3 spells CASSLGGGSAEAFF. CDR3 coding DNA: TGCGCCAGCAGCTTGGGTGGGGGGAGCGCTGAAGCTTTCTTT.

The table lists this clone with a count of one. This rearrangement joins TRBV7-9 to TRBJ2-5; the D is unclear. The CDR3 is 11 amino acids. V lost 4 bases, J lost 7 bases, and 7 bases lay in between. Per germline, CDR1 SEHNR and CDR2 FQNEAQ (reference sequence). CDR3 DNA sequence: TGTGCCAGCAGCTCCGAGGCGACCCAGTACTTC. Its translation is CASSSEATQYF.

This clone showed up just once. The J gene is TRBJ2-5, the V gene TRBV7-6; D is ambiguous. Trimming shortened V by 5 bases and J by 0 bases, and 10 bases separated the two germline ends. Germline V gene lookup returns CDR1 SGHVS and CDR2 FNYEAQ. This CDR3 region has 14 residues. Here the CDR3 DNA reads TGTGCCAGCAGCCCGGGTCTTAACCAAGAGACCCAGTACTTC. It yields the protein CASSPGLNQETQYF. Using reference TRBV7-6 and TRBJ2-5 for the parts outside the CDR3, the full variable domain is GAGVSQSPRYKVTKRGQDVALRCDPISGHVSLYWYRQALGQGPEFLTYFNYEAQQDKSGLPNDRFSAERPEGSISTLTIQRTEQRDSAMYRCASSPGLNQETQYFGPGTRLLVL.

The chain joins TRBV9 to TRBJ2-1; D might be TRBD2 (5 bases). The V end was cut by 0 bases, the J end by 8 bases, with 12 bases between. Germline CDR1 is SGDLS and CDR2 is YYNGEE. The CDR3 has 14 amino acids. CDR3 nucleotide sequence: TGTGCCAGCAGCGTAGAACCCCGGGAAGATGAGCAGTTCTTC. This encodes CASSVEPREDEQFF.

The gene calls are TRBV4-3 and TRBJ1-1; a possible D gene is TRBD1 (5 bases). The V and J ends lost 1 base and 1 base respectively, with 16 bases between them. Germline assignment: CDR1 LGHNA and CDR2 YSLEER. CDR3 length: 17 residues. CDR3: CASSQAYYGGSNTEAFF. The CDR3 bases are TGCGCCAGCAGCCAAGCATACTACGGGGGATCGAACACTGAAGCTTTCTTT.

The count of this clone is one. This sequence joins TRBV6-6 and TRBJ2-7; 8 nucleotides match TRBD1. This CDR3 has 13 amino acids. Germline trimming cut 6 bases from V and 2 bases from J; bases unmatched to any gene: 3. Germline CDR1 MNHNY, CDR2 SVGAGI (reference sequence). CDR3 sequence reads: CASRGQEAYEQYF. The CDR3 DNA sequence: TGTGCCAGCAGGGGACAGGAAGCCTACGAGCAGTACTTC.

CDR3 sequence reads: CASSVGRGGQGEKLFF. The CDR3 bases are TGTGCCAGCAGCGTAGGCAGAGGAGGTCAAGGTGAAAAACTGTTTTTT. This chain connects TRBV9 to TRBJ1-4; D is unresolved. CDR1 and CDR2 from the germline V gene are SGDLS and YYNGEE. There are 16 residues in the CDR3. Trimming took 0 bases from V and 7 from J, leaving 16 bases between them.

V usage is TRBV14 and J usage is TRBJ2-1, with TRBD2 matching 8 bases. V lost 4 bases to trimming and J lost 6 bases; unmatched junction nucleotides: 8. The CDR3 has 15 amino acids. In germline, CDR1 is SGHDN, CDR2 FVKESK. Written as DNA, the CDR3 is TGTGCCAGCAGCCGCGGGAGGCCGTGGCCCAATGAGCAGTTCTTC. This sequence encodes CASSRGRPWPNEQFF.

V and J are TRBV30 and TRBJ1-1; unclear D gene. The V gene's germline CDR1 is GTSNPN and CDR2 SVGIG (reference sequence). CDR3 length: 13 amino acids. Trimming took off 1 base at V and 0 bases at J, with 6 bases between the two ends. The CDR3, as DNA: TGTGCCTGGAGTGCCCTCGTGAACACTGAAGCTTTCTTT. Translation: CAWSALVNTEAFF.

The rearrangement joins TRBV4-3 to TRBJ2-3, with D possibly matching TRBD1 (5 bases). Trimming left V 4 bases short and J 5 bases short, with 16 bases between. CDR1 LGHNA and CDR2 YSLEER come from the germline V gene. CDR3 length equals 15 residues. CDR3 protein: CASSLLAGQQDTQYF. In nucleotides, the CDR3 is TGCGCCAGCAGCCTCCTTGCAGGGCAGCAAGATACGCAGTATTTT.

A single count supports this clone. The chain combines TRBV11-3 with TRBJ2-7; possible D gene TRBD2, 6 bases. The CDR3 sequence is 16 residues long. V dropped 0 bases and J dropped 3 bases, with 15 bases sitting between them. Looked up from germline, CDR1 is SGHNT and CDR2 is YENEEA. CDR3 loop: CASSLDGGGNLYEQYF. DNA for the CDR3: TGTGCCAGCAGCTTAGATGGCGGAGGGAACCTCTACGAGCAGTACTTC.

The V call is TRBV5-4, the J call TRBJ2-5; 11 bases are shared with TRBD2. The CDR3 loop spans 16 amino acids. Trimming cost V 0 bases and J 4 bases; bases outside gene matches: 5. Germline V gene data show CDR1 as SGHNT and CDR2 as YYREEE (reference sequence). The CDR3 sequence: CASSLDAGTSGETQYF. For the CDR3, the DNA is TGTGCCAGCAGCTTGGATGCCGGGACTAGCGGAGAGACCCAGTACTTC.

The gene calls are TRBV5-1 and TRBJ1-2, with a possible D match to TRBD1 (5 bases). Trimming stripped 4 bases from V and 8 bases from J, with 12 bases between. In germline, CDR1 is SGHRS, CDR2 YFSETQ. This CDR3 comprises 12 residues. The CDR3 DNA reads TGCGCCAGCAGCCGCCCGGGGGACGGCTACACCTTC. Residues: CASSRPGDGYTF.

This CDR3 is CASSDGGGWVDTQYF. CDR3 nucleotide sequence: TGTGCCAGCAGTGATGGCGGGGGGTGGGTAGATACGCAGTATTTT. The chain recombines TRBV2 with TRBJ2-3, with 8 bases matching TRBD2. V gave up 3 bases and J gave up 5 bases; unmatched junction bases: 7. CDR3 length equals 15 residues. Germline-derived CDR1 and CDR2 are SNHLY and FYNNEI.